The 4 T cell receptor beta chains reported below all come from one sample, sequenced in a study of shared clonotypes between healthy human individuals. This table comes from immunoSEQ multiplex PCR, and its TCRdb copy is limited to in-frame clones, with some not included. The data show around 500,000 clones, around 75% seen once. The material sequenced was PBMCs. The receptors were sampled from a woman in her forties in good health. Some clones in this sample may be carry-over from other donors' samples.

This clone was detected only once. The chain recombines TRBV5-6 with TRBJ1-4; 8 bases line up with TRBD1. The trim removed 0 bases at V and 7 bases at J, leaving 5 bases unmatched. Germline CDR1 is SGHDT and CDR2 is YYEEEE. The CDR3 contains 15 residues. CDR3 protein: CASSLETGATEKLFF. CDR3 nucleotide sequence: TGTGCCAGCAGCTTGGAGACAGGGGCCACTGAAAAACTGTTTTTT. Full variable domain (outside the CDR3, taken from reference TRBV5-6 and TRBJ1-4): DAGVTQSPTHLIKTRGQQVTLRCSPKSGHDTVSWYQQALGQGPQFIFQYYEEEERQRGNFPDRFSGHQFPNYSSELNVNALLLGDSALYLCASSLETGATEKLFFGSGTQLSVL.

J is TRBJ2-1 and V is TRBV15; D is possibly TRBD1 or TRBD2 (5 bases each). V dropped 1 base and J dropped 8 bases, with 12 bases sitting between them. The CDR3 consists of 14 residues. CDR1 and CDR2 (germline): LNHNV, YYDKDF (reference sequence). CDR3 coding DNA: TGTGCCACCAGCAGAGCCCGGGACCCCGATGAGCAGTTCTTC. Protein sequence: CATSRARDPDEQFF.

This clone was seen a single time. The chain employs TRBV9 and TRBJ1-5; no clear D. With 1 base removed from V and 7 bases from J, the gap between germline ends came to 9 bases. The germline CDR1 and CDR2 sequences are SGDLS and YYNGEE. The length of the CDR3 is 13 residues. CDR3 nucleotide sequence: TGTGCCAGCAGCGTAACCCCACTACAGCCCCAGCATTTT. This translates into CASSVTPLQPQHF. The full variable domain, its missing parts supplied by reference TRBV9 and TRBJ1-5, is DSGVTQTPKHLITATGQRVTLRCSPRSGDLSVYWYQQSLDQGLQFLIQYYNGEERAKGNILERFSAQQFPDLHSELNLSSLELGDSALYFCASSVTPLQPQHFGDGTRLSIL.

J is TRBJ2-7 and V is TRBV30; TRBD1 is a possible D gene (5 bases). The CDR3 consists of 15 residues. Trimming cost V 0 bases and J 5 bases, with 17 bases left between them. Germline V gene sequence: CDR1 GTSNPN, CDR2 SVGIG (reference sequence). The DNA of the CDR3 is TGTGCCTGGAGTGTAGGGGCTGCTGTATTTGACGAGCAGTACTTC. This sequence encodes CAWSVGAAVFDEQYF.